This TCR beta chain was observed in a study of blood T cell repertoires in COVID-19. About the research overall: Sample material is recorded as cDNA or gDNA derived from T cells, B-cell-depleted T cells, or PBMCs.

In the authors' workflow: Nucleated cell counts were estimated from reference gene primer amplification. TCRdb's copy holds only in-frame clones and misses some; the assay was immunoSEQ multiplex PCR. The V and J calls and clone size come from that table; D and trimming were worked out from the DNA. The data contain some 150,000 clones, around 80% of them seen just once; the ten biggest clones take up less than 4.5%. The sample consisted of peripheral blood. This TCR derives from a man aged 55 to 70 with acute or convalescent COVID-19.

CDR3 sequence reads: CASSLEFLAPTDTQYF. In nucleotides, the CDR3 is TGTGCCAGCAGCTTGGAATTTCTAGCGCCCACAGATACGCAGTATTTT. This chain connects TRBV5-6 to TRBJ2-3, with a tentative D call TRBD2 (6 bases). Germline V gene lookup returns CDR1 SGHDT and CDR2 YYEEEE. The CDR3 totals 16 residues. The ends were cut back, 0 bases at V and 2 bases at J, with 13 bases in the middle.